Presented here are 8 T cell receptor beta chains from one specimen sequenced in a study of blood T cell repertoires in COVID-19. Produced via immunoSEQ multiplex PCR; TCRdb's table is partial and in-frame only. The sample carries fewer than 250,000 clones, around 90% recorded once. Sequenced sample: PBMCs or T cells enriched from blood (not recorded which). These receptors came from a man aged 25-45 years who had been exposed to COVID-19.

V and J are TRBV18 and TRBJ2-2; a possible D gene is TRBD1 (6 bases). The CDR3 extends over 15 amino acids. Germline V gene data show CDR1 as KGHSH and CDR2 as LQKENI. V was cut by 2 bases and J by 6 bases, with 13 bases left in between. The CDR3: CASSPNQGSPGELFF. DNA for the CDR3: TGTGCCAGCTCACCAAACCAGGGGTCCCCCGGGGAGCTGTTTTTT.

This rearrangement joins TRBV29-1 to TRBJ2-5; 9 bases are shared with TRBD1. The junction had 7 bases not matched to a gene; V was cut back by 5 bases and J by 9 bases. Germline V gives CDR1 SQVTM, CDR2 ANQGSEA. This CDR3 has 12 residues. The CDR3, as DNA: TGCAGCGTTCGGGACAGGGCAGGGGCCCAGTACTTC. Translating gives CSVRDRAGAQYF.

The gene calls are TRBV6-1 and TRBJ1-6, with a tentative D call TRBD1 (5 bases). Germline V gives CDR1 MNHNS, CDR2 SASEGT. The CDR3 runs to 14 residues. Trimming removed 2 bases at V and 10 bases at J, with 12 bases between. The CDR3 loop is CASSELQGGSPLHF. CDR3 coding DNA: TGTGCCAGCAGTGAACTCCAGGGTGGGTCACCCCTCCACTTT.

This chain links TRBV10-2 with TRBJ2-3, with TRBD2 identical over 10 bases. With V trimmed by 6 bases and J by 7 bases, 16 bases remained unmatched. Looked up from germline, CDR1 is WSHSY and CDR2 is SAAADI. The CDR3 extends over 17 amino acids. The CDR3 coding sequence is TGCGCCAGCAGAAAGGTTGGAGGACTAGCGGCCCGGAATACGCAGTATTTT. This codes for CASRKVGGLAARNTQYF.

The genes are TRBV3-1 (or the pseudogene TRBV3-2) and TRBJ2-3, with TRBD2 as a possible D gene (6 bases). The CDR3 runs to 16 residues. The germline V gene encodes CDR1 LGHDT and CDR2 YNNKEL (reference sequence). Trimming removed 1 base at V and 3 bases at J, with 14 bases between. DNA of the CDR3: TGTGCCAGCAGCCAAGGTCCGGGGGTGGGGACAGATACGCAGTATTTT. Translation gives CASSQGPGVGTDTQYF.

The chain has TRBV7-2 and TRBJ2-5; 9 bases agree with TRBD2. Trimming cost V 6 bases and J 5 bases; bases outside gene matches: 7. The CDR3 has 14 residues. Germline loops: CDR1 SGHTA, CDR2 FQGNSA. The CDR3 sequence: CASSPGTSYETQYF. CDR3 coding DNA: TGTGCCAGCAGTCCCGGGACTAGCTATGAGACCCAGTACTTC.

The chain employs TRBV19 and TRBJ1-1; maybe TRBD1 (5 bases). The germline V gene has CDR1 LNHDA and CDR2 SQIVND (reference sequence). The CDR3 runs 13 residues. Trimming left V 5 bases short and J 5 bases short, with 12 bases between. The CDR3 DNA reads TGTGCCAGTAGTGACGGGGGTGGAACTGAAGCTTTCTTT. Amino acids: CASSDGGGTEAFF.

The chain carries TRBV16 and TRBJ1-4; D gene ambiguous. Trimming cost V 1 base and J 4 bases, with 7 bases left between them. This CDR3 comprises 14 residues. CDR1 and CDR2 (germline): KGHSY, FQNENV. The CDR3 reads CASSQFRSNEKLFF. The CDR3 nucleotides are TGTGCCAGCAGCCAATTCAGAAGTAATGAAAAACTGTTTTTT.